The source of this T cell receptor (beta chain) is a study of regulatory T cells in long-lasting Graves disease. General study findings and limits: Persistent disease preferred TRBV28, TRBJ1-2 and TRBJ2-5.

Both iRepertoire HTBI primers and Arm-PCR of CDR3 regions were used to build the TCR beta libraries. Each CDR3 protein gets one entry after TCRdb re-called the multiplex PCR reads with MiXCR. The table has about 440,000 distinct CDR3 sequences, more than 12% seen once. Described time point: newly diagnosed GD, antithyroid drugs for less than 3 months. RNA isolated from PBMCs was used to make the TCR library. Patients all came to the study from an endocrinology department in Xi'an, China. The CDR3 is 17 amino acids. V was trimmed by 2 bases and J by 1 base, leaving 15 bases between them. The germline V gene encodes CDR1 KGHSH and CDR2 LQKENI. As for this clonotype: Its target is not known.

The data also belong to a second study, concerning T cells in Graves' hyperthyroidism and ophthalmopathy. This second report adds: The definition of stable Graves' hyperthyroidism was no ophthalmopathy progression within 18 months. Hyperthyroidism had been newly diagnosed in patients aged 18 to 65, and its duration was under 2 months.

The material sequenced was peripheral blood mononuclear cells (PBMCs), taken at new diagnosis, from a patient treated with antithyroid drugs. The chain links TRBV18 to TRBJ1-3, with D uncertain. The sequence was collected from a woman aged 25 to 39 with Graves disease. CDR3 in amino acids: CASSPWGVQESGNTIYF. In DNA form, the CDR3 reads TGTGCCAGCTCACCATGGGGAGTGCAGGAGTCTGGAAACACCATATATTTT.